This T cell receptor beta chain was sequenced in a study of CD8+ T cells in alopecia areata (dated by TCRdb to the late 2010s). At the level of the whole study: The treated patients took part in an open-label pilot trial in which moderate-to-severe alopecia areata was treated with oral tofacitinib at 5 to 10 mg twice daily. In both human patients and the C3H/HeJ mouse model, the study applied high-throughput TCRbeta sequencing to look at T cell clonal expansion in alopecia areata. RNA was extracted with the PAXgene miRNA kit for fixed scalp, the miRNeasy kit for PBMCs, and the RNeasy kit for mouse skin. Clonality in the scalp was compared among normal scalp (n=4), patchy alopecia areata scalp (n=8), and alopecia totalis/universalis scalp (n=8). On the human side, TCRbeta sequencing was run on scalp tissue and on sorted CD4+ and CD8+ peripheral blood T cells from healthy controls and from alopecia areata patients with either patchy or totalis/universalis disease. TCRbeta CDR3 regions were amplified by immunoSEQ multiplex PCR with 35 Vbeta forward and 13 Jbeta reverse primers. Tofacitinib was administered for 6 to 18 months, and 6 months of follow-up off drug were then conducted to assess delayed response and recurrence. Biopsies were taken from tofacitinib-treated patients at baseline and again at 4 and 24 weeks into treatment, and several of those patients also had a later scalp biopsy.

This clone was counted a few times. Its binding antigen is unknown. Per-base quality was not reported, and no clone a single base away is much larger than it. Lesional scalp punch biopsies and peripheral blood were obtained from alopecia areata patients. PBMCs were separated by density centrifugation and stained for CD3, CD4 and CD8, after which CD4+ and CD8+ T cells were sorted on a FACSAria. Results and caveats for the whole study, not just this receptor: Compared with normal scalp, lesional scalp, particularly in alopecia totalis/universalis, had higher clonality and more expanded CD8+ clones, which suggests antigenic drive. Shared TCR sequences between patients were less evident than in mice, which may be partly attributable to HLA diversity in the patient population. Scalp TCR repertoire analysis is complicated because resident alphabeta T cells in normal human skin are also sequenced, whereas mouse skin is dominated by gammadelta T cells.

Library preparation employed the immunoSEQ multiplex PCR assay. RNA was extracted from all samples and reverse transcribed into cDNA, which served as template for TCR sequencing. SuperScript III was used to make first-strand cDNA, primed with a 2:1 mix of oligo-dT and random hexamers. A synthetic immune receptor repertoire was used to gauge amplification bias, and whatever bias remained was removed computationally. For the original study's pipeline: Raw reads were preprocessed for error removal, and CDR3 was defined according to IMGT conventions as running from the conserved cysteine to phenylalanine. Clonality was calculated as 1 minus Shannon entropy normalized by log2 of the number of productive unique TCRs. CD4 or CD8 identity of scalp clones was inferred by cross-referencing scalp TCRbeta sequences with sorted blood CD4 and CD8 repertoires. Here the immuneACCESS table is served through TCRdb, limited to in-frame sequences with V and J called. Missing clones are a known gap in these copies; in checked studies unresolved V genes cover under half, and the rest lacks a known reason. From that table come the V and J calls and clone size; the DNA was used to work out D and trimming. The sample has around 140,000 clones on record, approximately 50% of them singletons. The ten largest clones take up around 7% of the sample.

The germline V gene encodes CDR1 DFQATT and CDR2 SNEGSKA (reference sequence). From cysteine to phenylalanine, the CDR3 is 10 amino acids long. CDR3 DNA is the only sequence kept; it has 30 bases, read in frame from the first base. At the junction V is shortened by 5 bases and J by 3 bases, with 5 bases in between. Source material: CD4+ T cells sorted from blood. The chain joins TRBV20-1 to TRBJ2-7, and perhaps TRBD2 as D gene, on 5 matching bases. The sequence was obtained from a human donor with alopecia areata. At the DNA level, the sequence is TGCAGTGCTGGGAGCTACGAGCAGTACTTC. This yields the protein CSAGSYEQYF.